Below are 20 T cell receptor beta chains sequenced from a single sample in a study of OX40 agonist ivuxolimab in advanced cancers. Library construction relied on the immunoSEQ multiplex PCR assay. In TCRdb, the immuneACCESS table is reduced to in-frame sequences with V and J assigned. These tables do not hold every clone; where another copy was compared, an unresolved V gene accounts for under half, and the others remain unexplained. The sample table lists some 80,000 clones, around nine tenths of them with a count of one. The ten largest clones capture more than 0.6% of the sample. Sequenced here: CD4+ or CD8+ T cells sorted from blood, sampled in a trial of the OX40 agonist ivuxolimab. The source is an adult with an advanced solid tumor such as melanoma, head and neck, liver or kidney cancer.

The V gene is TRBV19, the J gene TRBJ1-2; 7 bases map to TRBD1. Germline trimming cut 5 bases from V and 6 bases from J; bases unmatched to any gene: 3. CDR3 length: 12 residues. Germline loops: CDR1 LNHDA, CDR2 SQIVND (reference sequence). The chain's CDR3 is CASSYQGDGYTF. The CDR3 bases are TGTGCCAGTAGTTACCAGGGGGATGGCTACACCTTC.

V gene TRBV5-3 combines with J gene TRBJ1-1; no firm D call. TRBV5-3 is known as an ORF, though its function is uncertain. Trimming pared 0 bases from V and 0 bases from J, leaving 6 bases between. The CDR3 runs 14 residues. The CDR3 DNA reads TGTGCCAGAAGCTTGGGGCAGATGAACACTGAAGCTTTCTTT. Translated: CARSLGQMNTEAFF.

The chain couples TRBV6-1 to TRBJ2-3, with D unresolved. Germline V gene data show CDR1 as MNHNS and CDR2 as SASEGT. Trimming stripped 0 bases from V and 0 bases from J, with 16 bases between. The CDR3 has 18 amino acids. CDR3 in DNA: TGTGCCAGCAGTGAAGCCGCAGGAAGCATGACCAGCACAGATACGCAGTATTTT. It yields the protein CASSEAAGSMTSTDTQYF.

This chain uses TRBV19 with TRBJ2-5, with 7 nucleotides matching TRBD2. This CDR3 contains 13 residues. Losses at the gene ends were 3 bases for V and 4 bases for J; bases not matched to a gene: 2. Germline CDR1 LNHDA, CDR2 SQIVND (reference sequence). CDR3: CASSIQRGETQYF. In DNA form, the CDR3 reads TGTGCCAGTAGTATCCAGCGGGGAGAGACCCAGTACTTC.

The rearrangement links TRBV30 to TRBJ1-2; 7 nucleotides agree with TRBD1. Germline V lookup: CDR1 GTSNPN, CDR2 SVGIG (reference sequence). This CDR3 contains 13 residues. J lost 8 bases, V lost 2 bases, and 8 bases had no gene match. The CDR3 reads CAWSLIQGRGYTF. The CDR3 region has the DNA TGTGCCTGGAGTCTCATACAGGGGAGAGGCTACACCTTC.

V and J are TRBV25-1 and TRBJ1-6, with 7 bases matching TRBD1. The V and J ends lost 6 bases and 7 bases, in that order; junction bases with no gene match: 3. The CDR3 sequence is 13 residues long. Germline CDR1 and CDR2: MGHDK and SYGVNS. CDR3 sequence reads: CASRQGRNSPLHF. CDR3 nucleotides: TGTGCCAGCAGACAGGGGCGGAATTCACCCCTCCACTTT.

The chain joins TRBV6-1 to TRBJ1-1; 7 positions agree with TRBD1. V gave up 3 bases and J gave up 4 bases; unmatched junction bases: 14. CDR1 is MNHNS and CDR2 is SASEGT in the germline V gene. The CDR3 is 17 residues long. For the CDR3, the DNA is TGTGCCAGCAGTGAGGGGAGATTAGGGGGCCGGTCCACTGAAGCTTTCTTT. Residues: CASSEGRLGGRSTEAFF.

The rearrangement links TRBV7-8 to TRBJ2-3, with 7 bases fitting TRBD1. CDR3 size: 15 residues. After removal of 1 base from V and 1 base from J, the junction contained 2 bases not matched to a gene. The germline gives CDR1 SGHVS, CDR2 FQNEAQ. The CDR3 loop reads CASSLEGQGTDTQYF. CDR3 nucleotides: TGTGCCAGCAGCTTAGAAGGACAGGGCACAGATACGCAGTATTTT.

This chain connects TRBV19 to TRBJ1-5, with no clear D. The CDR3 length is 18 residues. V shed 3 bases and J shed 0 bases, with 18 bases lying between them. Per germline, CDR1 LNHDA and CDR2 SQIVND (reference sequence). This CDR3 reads CASSMEMETVYSNQPQHF. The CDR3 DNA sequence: TGTGCCAGTAGTATGGAGATGGAGACCGTTTATAGCAATCAGCCCCAGCATTTT. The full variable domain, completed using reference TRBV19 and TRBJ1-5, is DGGITQSPKYLFRKEGQNVTLSCEQNLNHDAMYWYRQDPGQGLRLIYYSQIVNDFQKGDIAEGYSVSREKKESFPLTVTSAQKNPTAFYLCASSMEMETVYSNQPQHFGDGTRLSIL.

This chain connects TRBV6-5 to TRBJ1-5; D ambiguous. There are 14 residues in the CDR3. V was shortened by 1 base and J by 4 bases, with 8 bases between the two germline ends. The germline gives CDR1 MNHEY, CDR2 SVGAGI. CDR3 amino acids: CASSYLAGNQPQHF. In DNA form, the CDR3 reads TGTGCCAGCAGTTACTTGGCAGGTAATCAGCCCCAGCATTTT.

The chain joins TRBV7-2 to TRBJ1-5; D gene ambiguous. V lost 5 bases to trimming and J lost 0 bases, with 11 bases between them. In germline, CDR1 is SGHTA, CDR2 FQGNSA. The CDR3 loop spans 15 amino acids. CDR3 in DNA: TGTGCCAGCAGCCTCGGTGGTCTTAGCAATCAGCCCCAGCATTTT. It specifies CASSLGGLSNQPQHF.

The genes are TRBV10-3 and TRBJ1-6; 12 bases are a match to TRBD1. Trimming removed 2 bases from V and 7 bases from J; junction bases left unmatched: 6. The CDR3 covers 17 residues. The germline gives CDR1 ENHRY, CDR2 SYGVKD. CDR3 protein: CAISEGTGGAGNSPLHF. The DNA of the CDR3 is TGTGCCATCAGTGAGGGGACAGGGGGCGCGGGGAATTCACCCCTCCACTTT.

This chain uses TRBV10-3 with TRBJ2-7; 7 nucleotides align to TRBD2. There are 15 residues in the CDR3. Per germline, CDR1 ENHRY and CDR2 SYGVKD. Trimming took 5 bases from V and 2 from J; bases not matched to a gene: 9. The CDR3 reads CAISKGLAAAYEQYF. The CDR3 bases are TGTGCCATCAGTAAAGGGCTAGCGGCGGCCTACGAGCAGTACTTC.

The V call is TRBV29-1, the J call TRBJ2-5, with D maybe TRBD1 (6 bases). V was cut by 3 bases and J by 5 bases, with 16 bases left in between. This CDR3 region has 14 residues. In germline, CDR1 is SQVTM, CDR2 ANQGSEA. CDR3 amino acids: CSVDPQGYEETQYF. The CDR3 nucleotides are TGCAGCGTTGATCCTCAGGGGTATGAGGAGACCCAGTACTTC.

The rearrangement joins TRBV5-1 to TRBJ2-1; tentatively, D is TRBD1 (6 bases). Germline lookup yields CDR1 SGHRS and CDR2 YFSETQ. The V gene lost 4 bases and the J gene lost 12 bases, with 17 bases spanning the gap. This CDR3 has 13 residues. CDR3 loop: CASSPAPLGGQFF. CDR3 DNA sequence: TGCGCCAGCAGCCCCGCCCCATTAGGGGGGCAGTTCTTC.

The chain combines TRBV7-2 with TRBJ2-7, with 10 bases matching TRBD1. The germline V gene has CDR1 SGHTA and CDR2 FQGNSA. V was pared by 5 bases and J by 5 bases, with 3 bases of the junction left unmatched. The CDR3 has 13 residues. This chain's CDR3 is CASSLDRGNEQYF. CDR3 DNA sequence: TGTGCCAGCAGCCTGGACAGGGGGAACGAGCAGTACTTC.

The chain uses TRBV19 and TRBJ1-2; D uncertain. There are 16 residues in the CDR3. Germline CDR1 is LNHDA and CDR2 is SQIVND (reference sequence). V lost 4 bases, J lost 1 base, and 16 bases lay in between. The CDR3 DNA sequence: TGTGCCAGTAGTAATTCGGGAGGTCTGATTAACTATGGCTACACCTTC. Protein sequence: CASSNSGGLINYGYTF.

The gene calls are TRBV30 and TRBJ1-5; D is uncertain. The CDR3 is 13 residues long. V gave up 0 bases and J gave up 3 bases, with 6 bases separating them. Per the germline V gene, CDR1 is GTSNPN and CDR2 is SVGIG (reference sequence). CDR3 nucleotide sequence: TGTGCCTGGAGTGTACAACTCAATCAGCCCCAGCATTTT. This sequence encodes CAWSVQLNQPQHF.

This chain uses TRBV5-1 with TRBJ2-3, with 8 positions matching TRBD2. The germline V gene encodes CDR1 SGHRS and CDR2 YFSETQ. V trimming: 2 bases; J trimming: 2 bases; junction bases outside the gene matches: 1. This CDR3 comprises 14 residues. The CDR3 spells CASSFSGTTDTQYF. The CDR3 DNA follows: TGCGCCAGCAGCTTTAGCGGGACCACAGATACGCAGTATTTT.

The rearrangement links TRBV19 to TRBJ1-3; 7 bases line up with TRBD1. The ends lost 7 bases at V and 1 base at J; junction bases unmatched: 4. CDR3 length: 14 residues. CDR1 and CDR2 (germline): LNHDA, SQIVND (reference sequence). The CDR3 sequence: CASNLQGSGNTIYF. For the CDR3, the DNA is TGTGCCAGTAACCTACAGGGGTCTGGAAACACCATATATTTT.